This T cell receptor (beta chain) derives from a study of blood T cell repertoires in COVID-19. Study overall: COVID-19 samples collected from the United States, Italy and Spain covered acute and convalescent phases. Sample material is recorded as cDNA or gDNA derived from T cells, B-cell-depleted T cells, or PBMCs.

Per the authors' pipeline: Counts of nucleated cells, estimated from reference gene primer amplification, were obtained. Assay: immunoSEQ multiplex PCR; the TCRdb copy retains only in-frame clones and omits some. V, J and clone size reflect that table, while D and trimming were determined from the DNA. Counted here are roughly 300,000 clones, about four fifths occurring once; the ten biggest clones make up less than 3%. The V end was cut by 0 bases, the J end by 5 bases, with 4 bases between. The CDR3 contains 13 residues. Germline V lookup: CDR1 KGHSH, CDR2 LQKENI. The sample was peripheral blood. The clonotype comes from a woman aged 60 to 75 with active or convalescent COVID-19. The rearrangement uses TRBV18 and TRBJ2-2; D call uncertain. This chain's CDR3 is CASSPPSTGELFF. The CDR3 nucleotides are TGTGCCAGCTCACCACCGAGTACCGGGGAGCTGTTTTTT.